These 29 T cell receptor beta chains were sequenced from one sample in a study of T cell responses to AZD1222 COVID-19 vaccine. TCRdb's copy holds only in-frame clones and misses some; the assay was immunoSEQ multiplex PCR. The sample consists of about 110,000 clones, about 90% of them appearing once. The source material was peripheral blood, sampled 28 days after the second AZD1222 dose. These receptors came from an adult who received the AZD1222 COVID-19 vaccine.

This chain uses TRBV10-3 with TRBJ1-2, with TRBD1 identical over 9 bases. V dropped 6 bases and J dropped 0; count of bases not matched to a gene: 2. Looked up from germline, CDR1 is ENHRY and CDR2 is SYGVKD. The CDR3 has 14 amino acids. DNA of the CDR3: TGTGCCATCAGACAGGGGGCAACTAACTATGGCTACACCTTC. It yields the protein CAIRQGATNYGYTF.

This chain uses TRBV4-1 with TRBJ2-1, with D tentatively TRBD2 (7 bases). The germline V gene has CDR1 MGHRA and CDR2 YSYEKL. V was clipped by 4 bases and J by 10 bases, with 26 bases between them. This CDR3 is 17 amino acids long. This chain's CDR3 is CASSPGGGGRGGGEQFF. CDR3 nucleotides: TGCGCCAGCAGCCCCGGAGGAGGCGGGAGAGGGGGTGGGGAGCAGTTCTTC.

The chain has TRBV7-9 and TRBJ1-3; TRBD1 aligns across 8 bases. The junction had 4 bases not matched to a gene; V was cut back by 5 bases and J by 4 bases. Germline lookup yields CDR1 SEHNR and CDR2 FQNEAQ (reference sequence). There are 14 residues in the CDR3. The CDR3 bases are TGTGCCAGCAGCCCAGGACAGGGAGGAAACACCATATATTTT. It yields the protein CASSPGQGGNTIYF.

The genes are TRBV6-5 and TRBJ1-6; D gene uncertain. The CDR3 extends over 15 amino acids. Germline CDR1 MNHEY, CDR2 SVGAGI. Trimming cost V 7 bases and J 0 bases, with 10 bases left between them. CDR3 bases: TGTGCCAGCACGGGGTTCAGCTCCTATAATTCACCCCTCCACTTT. Protein sequence: CASTGFSSYNSPLHF.

The rearrangement joins TRBV5-8 to TRBJ1-1; D unresolved. The germline V gene encodes CDR1 SGHTS and CDR2 YDEGEE. The germline V and J ends were trimmed by 2 bases and 0 bases, with 11 bases remaining between them. The CDR3 is 15 amino acids. CDR3 region: CASSFLLWVNTEAFF. CDR3 DNA sequence: TGTGCCAGCAGCTTCCTACTTTGGGTGAACACTGAAGCTTTCTTT.

This clone was recorded only once. The J gene is TRBJ1-1, the V gene TRBV5-6; 7 nucleotides align to TRBD1. In germline, CDR1 is SGHDT, CDR2 YYEEEE. This CDR3 has 13 amino acids. The V and J ends lost 3 bases and 8 bases, in that order; junction bases with no gene match: 7. This CDR3 is CASSWARQGEAFF. CDR3 coding DNA: TGTGCCAGCAGCTGGGCCCGACAGGGAGAAGCTTTCTTT. Using reference TRBV5-6 and TRBJ1-1 for the parts outside the CDR3, the full variable domain is DAGVTQSPTHLIKTRGQQVTLRCSPKSGHDTVSWYQQALGQGPQFIFQYYEEEERQRGNFPDRFSGHQFPNYSSELNVNALLLGDSALYLCASSWARQGEAFFGQGTRLTVV.

The rearrangement joins TRBV7-9 to TRBJ2-7, with 9 positions matching TRBD2. Germline loops: CDR1 SEHNR, CDR2 FQNEAQ (reference sequence). This CDR3 has 15 residues. Losses at the gene ends were 1 base for V and 6 bases for J; bases not matched to a gene: 7. The CDR3 sequence: CASSLVAGGPSEQYF. CDR3 nucleotide sequence: TGTGCCAGCAGCTTAGTCGCGGGAGGGCCTAGCGAGCAGTACTTC.

The rearrangement links TRBV10-3 to TRBJ1-2; no clear D gene. Trimming removed 11 bases from V and 3 bases from J, with 19 bases in between. CDR3 length equals 14 residues. Germline assignment: CDR1 ENHRY and CDR2 SYGVKD. The CDR3 nucleotides are TGTGCCCCGTCGGAGAGTGGAGGATACTATGGCTACACCTTC. Its protein product is CAPSESGGYYGYTF.

The chain joins TRBV5-1 to TRBJ1-1, with 11 bases that match TRBD1. There are 16 residues in the CDR3. V was clipped by 4 bases and J by 3 bases; unmatched bases: 8. Germline assignment: CDR1 SGHRS and CDR2 YFSETQ. DNA for the CDR3: TGCGCCAGCAGCCTGGGGACAGGGGGATTGCACACTGAAGCTTTCTTT. As protein: CASSLGTGGLHTEAFF.

The rearrangement uses TRBV5-6 and TRBJ1-3, with D maybe TRBD1 (6 bases). The CDR3 contains 14 residues. The germline V and J ends were trimmed by 6 bases and 2 bases, with 12 bases remaining between them. CDR1 is SGHDT and CDR2 is YYEEEE in the germline V gene. The CDR3 sequence: CASTSWDTGNTIYF. Here the CDR3 DNA reads TGTGCCAGCACCTCCTGGGACACTGGAAACACCATATATTTT.

The V and J genes are TRBV5-6 and TRBJ2-7; 13 nucleotides match TRBD2. Germline trimming cut 2 bases from V and 7 bases from J; bases unmatched to any gene: 6. Germline CDR1 and CDR2: SGHDT and YYEEEE. The CDR3 loop spans 15 amino acids. CDR3 sequence reads: CASSFRTSGRNEQYF. The CDR3 DNA sequence: TGTGCCAGCAGCTTCCGGACTAGCGGGAGAAATGAGCAGTACTTC. The full variable domain, rest sourced from reference TRBV5-6 and TRBJ2-7, is DAGVTQSPTHLIKTRGQQVTLRCSPKSGHDTVSWYQQALGQGPQFIFQYYEEEERQRGNFPDRFSGHQFPNYSSELNVNALLLGDSALYLCASSFRTSGRNEQYFGPGTRLTVT.

A note on this clone: Other DNA sequences from this sample encode an identical CDR3 as well. This sequence joins TRBV6-5 and TRBJ1-2; 8 positions match TRBD1. The CDR3 loop spans 14 amino acids. CDR1 and CDR2 from the germline V gene are MNHEY and SVGAGI. Trimming cost V 3 bases and J 2 bases; bases outside gene matches: 2. The CDR3 sequence is CASSYGTGNYGYTF. As DNA, the CDR3 is TGTGCCAGCAGTTATGGGACAGGCAACTATGGCTACACCTTC.

This chain links TRBV6-5 with TRBJ1-6; D is undetermined. The V gene's germline CDR1 is MNHEY and CDR2 SVGAGI. The V end was cut by 6 bases, the J end by 1 base, with 7 bases between. The CDR3 totals 14 residues. CDR3 nucleotides: TGTGCCAGCAGGGGTGGTTCCTATAATTCACCCCTCCACTTT. This encodes CASRGGSYNSPLHF.

This clone was observed a handful of times. This rearrangement joins TRBV6-2 or TRBV6-3 to TRBJ2-2; 10 positions match TRBD2. The CDR3 loop spans 15 amino acids. In germline, CDR1 is MNHEY, CDR2 SVGEGT. J gave up 3 bases and V 4 bases, and 2 bases lay outside the gene matches. CDR3 loop: CASSSGTSDTGELFF. CDR3 in DNA: TGTGCCAGCAGTTCCGGGACTAGCGACACCGGGGAGCTGTTTTTT.

V gene TRBV7-2 combines with J gene TRBJ2-5; 7 nucleotides align to TRBD2. The germline gives CDR1 SGHTA, CDR2 FQGNSA. The junction had 9 bases not matched to a gene; V was cut back by 1 base and J by 4 bases. The CDR3 extends over 16 amino acids. The CDR3 nucleotides read TGTGCCAGCAGCTTAGTCTTTGGCGGGGGAAGAGAGACCCAGTACTTC. This sequence encodes CASSLVFGGGRETQYF.

V is TRBV5-1 and J is TRBJ2-1; 8 bases align to TRBD2. CDR1 is SGHRS, CDR2 YFSETQ, per germline. This CDR3 is built from 16 residues. V dropped 0 bases and J dropped 4; count of bases not matched to a gene: 6. CDR3 residues: CASSLVAGGLYNEQFF. The CDR3 DNA reads TGCGCCAGCAGCTTGGTGGCGGGAGGATTATACAATGAGCAGTTCTTC.

The chain employs TRBV11-2 and TRBJ2-1, with TRBD1 matching over 8 bases. The V segment lost 4 bases and the J segment 5 bases; nucleotides outside the gene matches: 7. CDR1 and CDR2 from the germline V gene are SGHAT and FQNNGV. The CDR3 covers 15 residues. CDR3 nucleotide sequence: TGTGCCAGCAGCTCTCGGACAGGGTGGAACAATGAGCAGTTCTTC. This gives the protein CASSSRTGWNNEQFF.

The V call is TRBV5-1, the J call TRBJ1-1, with a weak D call TRBD1 (6 bases). CDR1 and CDR2 from the germline V gene are SGHRS and YFSETQ. Trimming cost V 5 bases and J 0 bases, with 14 bases left between them. The CDR3 covers 15 residues. DNA of the CDR3: TGCGCCAGCAGGTTAGGGGACAACATGAACACTGAAGCTTTCTTT. Residues: CASRLGDNMNTEAFF. Variable domain in full (rest from reference TRBV5-1 and TRBJ1-1): KAGVTQTPRYLIKTRGQQVTLSCSPISGHRSVSWYQQTPGQGLQFLFEYFSETQRNKGNFPGRFSGRQFSNSRSEMNVSTLELGDSALYLCASRLGDNMNTEAFFGQGTRLTVV.

This chain uses TRBV28 with TRBJ1-5; D unclear. The CDR3 loop spans 13 amino acids. The V end lost 3 bases, the J end lost 4 bases, and 7 bases lay between the germline ends. Germline CDR1 is MDHEN and CDR2 is SYDVKM. The DNA of the CDR3 is TGTGCCAGCAGTTTGTGGGAAAATCAGCCCCAGCATTTT. As protein: CASSLWENQPQHF.

This chain joins TRBV13 and TRBJ2-5; D gene unclear. This CDR3 is 14 amino acids long. Germline CDR1 reads PRHDT; CDR2 reads FYEKMQ (reference sequence). The V and J ends lost 5 bases and 5 bases respectively, with 15 bases between them. DNA for the CDR3: TGTGCCAGCAGCCGATCGGGTAGTAGTGAGACCCAGTACTTC. Amino acid sequence: CASSRSGSSETQYF.

The rearrangement joins TRBV7-9 to TRBJ1-2; no clear D gene. The V gene lost 5 bases and the J gene lost 8 bases, with 9 bases spanning the gap. CDR1 is SEHNR, CDR2 FQNEAQ, per germline (reference sequence). This CDR3 is built from 11 residues. The CDR3 region is CASSQGQGYTF. DNA of the CDR3: TGTGCCAGCAGCCAAGGGCAGGGCTACACCTTC. The variable domain in full, completed from reference TRBV7-9 and TRBJ1-2, reads DTGVSQNPRHKITKRGQNVTFRCDPISEHNRLYWYRQTLGQGPEFLTYFQNEAQLEKSRLLSDRFSAERPKGSFSTLEIQRTEQGDSAMYLCASSQGQGYTFGSGTRLTVV.

The chain joins TRBV3-1 (or the pseudogene TRBV3-2) to TRBJ2-4; D tentatively reads TRBD1 or TRBD2 (5 bases each). The CDR3 is 16 amino acids. Germline V gene data show CDR1 as LGHDT and CDR2 as YNNKEL (reference sequence). Trimming shortened V by 0 bases and J by 0 bases, and 9 bases separated the two germline ends. This CDR3 reads CASSQEGPLAKNIQYF. DNA for the CDR3: TGTGCCAGCAGCCAAGAGGGACCGTTAGCCAAAAACATTCAGTACTTC.

This chain connects TRBV6-2 or TRBV6-3 to TRBJ2-1; 12 nucleotides align to TRBD2. J was trimmed by 10 bases and V by 2 bases; bases with no gene match: 9. Germline V CDR1 and CDR2: MNHEY, SVGEGT. The CDR3 is 16 residues long. CDR3 nucleotide sequence: TGTGCCAGCAGTTACACCAGGACTAGCGGGATAGGAGAGCAGTTCTTC. As protein: CASSYTRTSGIGEQFF.

The chain carries TRBV19 and TRBJ2-3; 8 nucleotides match TRBD2. This CDR3 has 17 residues. J gave up 5 bases and V 1 base, and 11 bases lay outside the gene matches. Germline V gene lookup returns CDR1 LNHDA and CDR2 SQIVND (reference sequence). Here the CDR3 DNA reads TGTGCCAGTAGTATAGGAATAGCGGGAATTTTCGGAGATACGCAGTATTTT. Translated: CASSIGIAGIFGDTQYF.

The chain carries TRBV19 and TRBJ1-2; perhaps TRBD1 as D (5 bases). Trimming took 7 bases from V and 1 from J, leaving 25 bases between them. Germline lookup yields CDR1 LNHDA and CDR2 SQIVND (reference sequence). This CDR3 is 18 amino acids long. The CDR3 bases are TGTGCCAGTACCACTACTGAGGCCAGGGCCATGGGTAACTATGGCTACACCTTC. Encoded protein: CASTTTEARAMGNYGYTF.

The chain carries TRBV5-8 and TRBJ2-1, with D perhaps TRBD1 (5 bases). The ends were cut back, 2 bases at V and 5 bases at J, with 11 bases in the middle. The germline V gene has CDR1 SGHTS and CDR2 YDEGEE. This CDR3 region has 14 residues. DNA for the CDR3: TGTGCCAGCAGCTTTTATGTCAGGGACAATGAGCAGTTCTTC. Its protein is CASSFYVRDNEQFF.

The chain has TRBV4-2 and TRBJ2-2; TRBD2 agrees at 11 bases. V lost 2 bases to trimming and J lost 5 bases; unmatched junction nucleotides: 7. Per the germline V gene, CDR1 is LGHNA and CDR2 is YNFKEQ. This CDR3 has 17 amino acids. CDR3 sequence (DNA): TGTGCCAGCAGCCAAATAGCGGGGGGGCCTGGGACCGGGGAGCTGTTTTTT. As protein: CASSQIAGGPGTGELFF.

The V gene is TRBV27, the J gene TRBJ1-1, with D possibly TRBD1 on 5 matching bases. Trimming shortened V by 1 base and J by 4 bases, and 7 bases separated the two germline ends. Germline CDR1 and CDR2: MNHEY and SMNVEV (reference sequence). The CDR3 covers 13 residues. CDR3 region: CASSLLGVTEAFF. In DNA form, the CDR3 reads TGTGCCAGCAGTTTATTGGGGGTCACTGAAGCTTTCTTT.

The V call is TRBV29-1, the J call TRBJ1-1, with 10 bases lining up with TRBD1. Germline assignment: CDR1 SQVTM and CDR2 ANQGSEA. This CDR3 has 13 residues. V dropped 7 bases and J dropped 1; count of bases not matched to a gene: 3. CDR3 nucleotide sequence: TGCAGCGCAGGACAGGGGGGGAACACTGAAGCTTTCTTT. Translation: CSAGQGGNTEAFF.